These T cell receptor beta chains were read from a single sample in a study of a mutant IDH1 vaccine in newly diagnosed glioma. These receptors' targets are unknown. The repertoire was sequenced with immunoSEQ multiplex PCR; TCRdb's copy has only in-frame clones and lacks some. The table shows 45,000 to 70,000 clones, with approximately 80% occurring only once. This material consisted of PBMCs, taken from a glioma patient whose treatment included an IDH1 peptide vaccine. All receptors derive from a man in his thirties or forties with glioma. Both conserved end residues are part of each CDR3. The D gene is left open where the match is weak. The listing skips clone size in some rows; elsewhere it reads once, few, many or a size class.

D gene,clone size,V gene,J gene,CDR3 protein,CDR3 DNA
TRBD2,once,TRBV5-1,TRBJ2-1,CASSLPGLAGGIYNEQFF,TGCGCCAGCAGCCTCCCGGGACTAGCGGGGGGAATTTACAATGAGCAGTTCTTC
-,few,TRBV7-9,TRBJ1-4,CASSLRPTNEKLFF,TGTGCCAGCAGCTTACGACCAACTAATGAAAAACTGTTTTTT
TRBD1,-,TRBV28,TRBJ1-5,CASRKLGQGGNQPQHF,TGTGCCAGCAGAAAACTGGGACAGGGGGGCAATCAGCCCCAGCATTTT
-,-,TRBV28,TRBJ2-3,CASKGPTDTQYF,TGTGCCAGCAAGGGGCCCACAGATACGCAGTATTTT
-,-,TRBV30,TRBJ1-5,CAWRVRGNNQPQHF,TGTGCCTGGAGGGTCCGGGGGAACAATCAGCCCCAGCATTTT
-,few,TRBV19,TRBJ1-5,CASSKINQPQHF,TGTGCCAGTAGTAAAATCAATCAGCCCCAGCATTTT
TRBD2,-,TRBV2,TRBJ2-7,CASSKGGGAGEQYF,TGTGCCAGCAGTAAAGGCGGGGGGGCCGGCGAGCAGTACTTC
TRBD1,-,TRBV30,TRBJ2-7,CAWSRQGSSYEQYF,TGTGCCTGGAGCCGACAGGGGAGCTCCTACGAGCAGTACTTC
-,-,TRBV5-8,TRBJ1-4,CASSFGREPEKLFF,TGTGCCAGCAGCTTCGGACGAGAACCTGAAAAACTGTTTTTT
-,-,TRBV5-4,TRBJ1-1,CASSPGTLNTEAFF,TGTGCCAGCAGCCCAGGGACATTGAACACTGAAGCTTTCTTT
-,few,TRBV6-1,TRBJ1-5,CASSEATAGNQPQHF,TGTGCCAGCAGTGAAGCGACGGCAGGGAATCAGCCCCAGCATTTT
-,-,TRBV6-5,TRBJ2-7,CASSYSGQTSYEQYF,TGTGCCAGCAGTTACTCCGGGCAGACCTCTTACGAGCAGTACTTC
-,-,TRBV9,TRBJ2-1,CASSVEVGGPDEQFF,TGTGCCAGCAGCGTAGAAGTGGGGGGGCCCGATGAGCAGTTCTTC
-,-,TRBV18,TRBJ2-1,CASQGRDSKNNEQFF,TGTGCCAGCCAGGGGCGCGACAGTAAGAACAATGAGCAGTTCTTC
TRBD2,-,TRBV10-3,TRBJ2-5,CAISEGGDGAETQYF,TGTGCCATCAGTGAGGGGGGGGACGGGGCTGAGACCCAGTACTTC
-,-,TRBV7-6,TRBJ1-6,CASSPRDGGNSPLHF,TGTGCCAGCAGCCCCCGGGACGGGGGAAATTCACCCCTCCACTTT
-,-,TRBV19,TRBJ2-6,CASSIREVSGANVLTF,TGTGCCAGTAGTATAAGAGAAGTCTCTGGGGCCAACGTCCTGACTTTC
-,-,TRBV19,TRBJ1-1,CASSGPGDMNTEAFF,TGTGCCAGTAGTGGGCCAGGTGACATGAACACTGAAGCTTTCTTT
TRBD1,-,TRBV23-1,TRBJ2-7,CASRPGQGGYEQYF,TGCGCCAGCAGACCGGGACAGGGGGGATACGAGCAGTACTTC
TRBD1,-,TRBV5-1,TRBJ1-2,CASSPGQSRYGYTF,TGCGCCAGCAGCCCGGGACAGTCTCGCTATGGCTACACCTTC
-,-,TRBV30,TRBJ1-1,CAYPPERTEAFF,TGTGCCTACCCCCCCGAGCGGACTGAAGCTTTCTTT
-,-,TRBV7-9,TRBJ2-2,CASSLAEGGTGELFF,TGTGCCAGCAGCTTAGCCGAGGGGGGCACCGGGGAGCTGTTTTTT
TRBD1,-,TRBV19,TRBJ2-7,CASGQGTWGEQYF,TGTGCCAGCGGACAGGGGACATGGGGTGAGCAGTACTTC
TRBD1,-,TRBV27,TRBJ1-3,CASSSAGTGRGNTIYF,TGTGCCAGCAGTTCCGCCGGGACAGGGAGAGGAAACACCATATATTTT
-,few,TRBV18,TRBJ1-6,CASSQDSPLHF,TGTGCCAGCTCACAAGATTCACCCCTCCACTTT
-,-,TRBV9,TRBJ2-2,CASNAAGELFF,TGTGCCAGCAACGCCGCCGGGGAGCTGTTTTTT
-,-,TRBV5-1,TRBJ2-5,CASRLQETQYF,TGCGCCAGCAGACTCCAAGAGACCCAGTACTTC
-,-,TRBV28,TRBJ2-1,CASKSGAASYNEQFF,TGTGCCAGCAAATCCGGGGCCGCCTCCTACAATGAGCAGTTCTTC
-,-,TRBV7-8,TRBJ2-3,CASIFGGLTDTQYF,TGTGCCAGCATCTTCGGGGGTCTCACAGATACGCAGTATTTT
-,-,TRBV18,TRBJ1-1,CASSPTLGQGGSTEAFF,TGTGCCAGCTCACCGACCCTCGGGCAGGGAGGGAGCACTGAAGCTTTCTTT
TRBD1,-,TRBV5-6,TRBJ1-5,CASSLGTGGGNQPQHF,TGTGCCAGCAGCCTCGGGACAGGGGGCGGGAATCAGCCCCAGCATTTT
-,-,TRBV10-1,TRBJ1-2,CASSEGLWGSYGYTF,TGCGCCAGCAGTGAGGGTCTCTGGGGGTCCTATGGCTACACCTTC
-,-,TRBV30,TRBJ1-2,CASEGGGYGYTF,TGTGCCTCCGAGGGGGGAGGGTATGGCTACACCTTC